The present T cell receptor (beta chain) was sequenced within a study of early T cells in non-severe SARS-CoV-2 infection. MiXCR, run by TCRdb on the 5' RACE reads, gives a single entry per CDR3 protein. The sample holds around 30,000 distinct CDR3 sequences; 4.5% to 6.5% are singletons and the top ten take approximately 6.5%. Germline-derived CDR1 and CDR2 are SGHRS and YFSETQ. The CDR3 totals 14 residues. Deletions cut 4 bases from V and 2 bases from J, with 13 bases between. The sample was whole blood. This clonotype originated in an adult who was a healthcare worker with PCR-confirmed SARS-CoV-2 infection or an uninfected control (not recorded which). This sequence joins TRBV5-1 and TRBJ2-7; D tentatively fits TRBD1 or TRBD2 (5 bases each). The CDR3 region has the DNA TGCGCCAGCAGCCATCGGGACGGAGCCTACGAGCAGTACTTC. It translates to CASSHRDGAYEQYF.